By proportion, the clone carrying this T cell receptor beta chain is medium-sized. Its target is unknown. TCRdb called the 5' RACE reads again in MiXCR, with one record for every CDR3 protein. This table has some 31,000 distinct CDR3 sequences, approximately 27% appearing once. V was shortened by 3 bases and J by 3 bases, with 11 bases between the two germline ends. The CDR3 is made up of 14 amino acids. Germline lookup yields CDR1 MDHEN and CDR2 SYDVKM. Study-level points and caveats: Tumor-infiltrating Treg TCR alpha and beta sequences overlapped most with tumor naive CD4+ T cells, then blood naive. The larger-cohort validation was restricted to a single TCR beta V-J rearrangement rather than whole repertoires.

The sequencing sample was made of naive CD4+ T cells sorted from a lymph node. Subset: naive CD4+ T cells, CD4+CD45RA+CD25-. The TCR sequence derives from a female donor with breast cancer. The chain couples TRBV28 to TRBJ1-2, with D perhaps TRBD1 (6 bases). The CDR3 loop is CASSFGAGDYGYTF. CDR3 coding DNA: TGTGCCAGCAGTTTCGGGGCAGGGGACTATGGCTACACCTTC.